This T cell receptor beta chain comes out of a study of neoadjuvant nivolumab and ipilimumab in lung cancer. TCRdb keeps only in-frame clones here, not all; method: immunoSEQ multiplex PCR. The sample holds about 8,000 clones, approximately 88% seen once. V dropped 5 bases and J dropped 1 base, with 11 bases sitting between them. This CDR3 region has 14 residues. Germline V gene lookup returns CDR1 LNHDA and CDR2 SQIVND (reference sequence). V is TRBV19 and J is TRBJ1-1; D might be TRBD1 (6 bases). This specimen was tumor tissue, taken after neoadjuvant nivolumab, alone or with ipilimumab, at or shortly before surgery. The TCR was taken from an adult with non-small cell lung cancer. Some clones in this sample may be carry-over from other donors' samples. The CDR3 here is CASSDRQANTEAFF. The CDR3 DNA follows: TGTGCCAGTAGTGACCGACAGGCGAACACTGAAGCTTTCTTT.